Sequencing of this T cell receptor (beta chain) was carried out in a study of Graves' ophthalmopathy and Graves' hyperthyroidism. Amplification targeted the TCR beta CDR3 regions, with RNA transcripts as the source material. HTBI primers were employed in first-round RT-PCR, then a second-round multiplex PCR followed. A single record per CDR3 protein comes from TCRdb applying MiXCR to the multiplex PCR reads. Of roughly 700,000 distinct CDR3 sequences in the sample, 40% were seen once. The table lists this clonotype with many counts. Its antigen remains unidentified. Fresh peripheral blood (approximately 9.2 ml) yielded the PBMCs. General study findings and limits: The model achieved 70.59% sensitivity and approximately 74% specificity for ophthalmopathy progression.

Germline values: CDR1 LNHDA, CDR2 SQIVND (reference sequence). The trim removed 4 bases at V and 4 bases at J, leaving 4 bases unmatched. This CDR3 spans 14 amino acids. The sequence was obtained from an adult man with Graves' ophthalmopathy. The sample taken for sequencing was peripheral blood. The chain employs TRBV19 and TRBJ1-1; 9 bases map to TRBD1. CDR3 in amino acids: CASSKGQGFTEAFF. The CDR3, as DNA: TGTGCCAGTAGTAAGGGACAGGGCTTCACTGAAGCTTTCTTT. Filled out from reference TRBV19 and TRBJ1-1, the complete variable domain reads DGGITQSPKYLFRKEGQNVTLSCEQNLNHDAMYWYRQDPGQGLRLIYYSQIVNDFQKGDIAEGYSVSREKKESFPLTVTSAQKNPTAFYLCASSKGQGFTEAFFGQGTRLTVV.